This T cell receptor (beta chain) originates from a study of neoadjuvant nivolumab and ipilimumab in lung cancer (dated by TCRdb to the early 2020s). For context, the study as a whole: Nivolumab was given at 3 mg/kg intravenously on days 1, 15 and 29, and the combination arm added ipilimumab 1 mg/kg on day 1 only. The major pathologic response (MPR) rate in the intention-to-treat population in each study arm was designated as the primary trial endpoint. A total of 45 or so patients with operable NSCLC were treated in the trial, with around 23 randomized to nivolumab monotherapy and about 21 randomized to nivolumab plus ipilimumab. TCR repertoires in pretherapy (baseline) peripheral blood were compared with TCR repertoires in tumors resected at surgery after neoadjuvant immune checkpoint blockade. Matched pretherapy and resected tumor pairs were analyzed from seven patients, of whom four had been treated with nivolumab and three with nivolumab plus ipilimumab. Summary of the overall study and its limitations: Resected tumors had greater TCR richness and clonality than tumor-adjacent uninvolved lung, and increases were observed in more dual-therapy-treated tumors. No significant correlation was found between TCR clonality and pathologic tumor regression, and only one major-pathologic-response sample was available for the clonality analysis. Pretherapy blood TCR richness correlated positively with richness in tumors resected after neoadjuvant therapy (Spearman R ≈ 0.79). From pretherapy to surgery, increases in tumor T-cell richness and clonality were observed in three of three dual-therapy tumors but in only two of four nivolumab-treated tumors. A small number of samples was subjected to TCR sequencing.

Taken from cysteine to phenylalanine, the CDR3 has 15 residues. Only the CDR3 part of the read is kept: 45 bases, read in frame from the first base. A distance of 17 bases separates the germline ends of V and J, which lose 4 bases and 7 bases respectively. The germline V gene supplies CDR1 SNHLY and CDR2 FYNNEI. What the time point label conveys for this sample: at surgical resection after neoadjuvant nivolumab +/- ipilimumab. The samples were obtained from NEOSTAR, a phase 2 randomized trial that tested neoadjuvant nivolumab or nivolumab plus ipilimumab, followed by surgery, in operable NSCLC. The method behind the library was the immunoSEQ multiplex PCR assay. As for how the authors treated the data: Repertoires were summarized by richness and clonality, and significantly expanded and contracted clones were identified between pre- and post-therapy samples. Here the immuneACCESS table is served through TCRdb, limited to in-frame sequences with V and J called. Missing clones are a known gap in these copies; in checked studies unresolved V genes cover under half, and the rest lacks a known reason. From that table come the V and J calls and clone size; the DNA was used to work out D and trimming. The sample has about 26,000 clones on record, roughly four fifths of them singletons. Approximately 8.6% of the sample is taken by the ten largest.

Details on this clone: The specificity of this receptor is unknown. Within one base of it there is no much larger clone, and no base qualities were kept.

The sequencing here drew on tumor tissue, taken after neoadjuvant nivolumab, alone or with ipilimumab, at or shortly before surgery. Recombination joined TRBV2 with TRBJ2-1; the D gene is perhaps TRBD2, on 6 matching bases. This TCR came from an adult with non-small cell lung cancer. The DNA sequence follows: TGTGCCAGCAGTGGTGGGTTAGCGGAATCGAATGAGCAGTTCTTC. Translated, this gives CASSGGLAESNEQFF.